The present entry profiles one T cell receptor (beta chain) with its context. The sample belongs to a study of shared clonotypes between healthy human individuals. This CDR3 has 14 residues. V lost 2 bases, J lost 6 bases, and 10 bases lay in between. Per germline, CDR1 SEHNR and CDR2 FQNEAQ (reference sequence). Some clones are missing from TCRdb's copy, which holds only in-frame ones; the method was immunoSEQ multiplex PCR. The sample includes nearly 750,000 clones, over 60% of them seen just once. The specimen was memory CD4+ T cells sorted from blood. Documented subset: CD45RA-negative fraction. This clonotype was sampled from a woman under 40 in good health. The rearrangement uses TRBV7-9 and TRBJ2-2; D uncertain. CDR3 residues: CASSLTPTPGELFF. For the CDR3, the DNA is TGTGCCAGCAGCTTAACCCCCACACCCGGGGAGCTGTTTTTT. Filled out from reference TRBV7-9 and TRBJ2-2, the complete variable domain reads DTGVSQNPRHKITKRGQNVTFRCDPISEHNRLYWYRQTLGQGPEFLTYFQNEAQLEKSRLLSDRFSAERPKGSFSTLEIQRTEQGDSAMYLCASSLTPTPGELFFGEGSRLTVL.